This TCR beta chain was sequenced for a study of blood T cell repertoires in COVID-19. In the study overall: PBMCs, B-cell-depleted T cells, or T cells were the source of the cDNA or gDNA that made up the material.

V was cut by 4 bases and J by 2 bases, with 15 bases left in between. The CDR3 has 15 residues. Germline V CDR1 and CDR2: MDHEN, SYDVKM. Living in 25 or so US areas, the participants were between roughly 18 and 95 years of age. Clinical histories supplied by participants themselves formed the basis of cohort assignment. The repertoire was sequenced with immunoSEQ multiplex PCR; TCRdb's copy has only in-frame clones and lacks some. The profile shows 200,000 to 250,000 clones, approximately 80% of them singletons. The V gene is TRBV28, the J gene TRBJ2-7; D remains ambiguous. The sequencing sample was made of PBMCs or T cells enriched from blood (not recorded which). This clonotype originated in a woman in her thirties or forties with acute COVID-19. The CDR3 DNA is TGTGCCAGCAGTTACGCAGGATTGTTAACCTACGAGCAGTACTTC. Translating gives CASSYAGLLTYEQYF.